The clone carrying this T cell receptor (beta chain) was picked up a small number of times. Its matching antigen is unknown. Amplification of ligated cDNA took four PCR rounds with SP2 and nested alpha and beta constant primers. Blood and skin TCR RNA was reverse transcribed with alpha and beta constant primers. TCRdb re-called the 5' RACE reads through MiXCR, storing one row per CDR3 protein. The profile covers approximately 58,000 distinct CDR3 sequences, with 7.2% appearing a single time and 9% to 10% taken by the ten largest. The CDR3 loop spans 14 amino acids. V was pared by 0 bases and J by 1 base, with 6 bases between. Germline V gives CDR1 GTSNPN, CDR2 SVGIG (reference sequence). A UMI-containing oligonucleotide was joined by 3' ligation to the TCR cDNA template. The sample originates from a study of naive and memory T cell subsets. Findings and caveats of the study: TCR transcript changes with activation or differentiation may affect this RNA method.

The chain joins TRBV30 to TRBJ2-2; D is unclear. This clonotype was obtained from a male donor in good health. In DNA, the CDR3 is TGTGCCTGGAGTGTGGGGTGGAACACCGGGGAGCTGTTTTTT. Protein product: CAWSVGWNTGELFF.